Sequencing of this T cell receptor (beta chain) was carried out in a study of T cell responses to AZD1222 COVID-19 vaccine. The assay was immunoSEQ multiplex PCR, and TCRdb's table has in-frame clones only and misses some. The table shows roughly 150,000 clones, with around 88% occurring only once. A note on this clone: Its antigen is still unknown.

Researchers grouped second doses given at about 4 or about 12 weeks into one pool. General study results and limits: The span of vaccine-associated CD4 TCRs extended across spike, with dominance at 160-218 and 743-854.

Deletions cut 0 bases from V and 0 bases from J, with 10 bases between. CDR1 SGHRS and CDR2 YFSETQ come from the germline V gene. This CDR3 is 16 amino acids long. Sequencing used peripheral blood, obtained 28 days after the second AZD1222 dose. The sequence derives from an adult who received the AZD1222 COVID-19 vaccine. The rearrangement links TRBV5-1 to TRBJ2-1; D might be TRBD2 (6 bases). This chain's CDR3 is CASSLGGGASYNEQFF. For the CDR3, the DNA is TGCGCCAGCAGCTTGGGGGGCGGGGCCTCCTACAATGAGCAGTTCTTC.